This T cell receptor beta chain was captured by sequencing in a study of T cells in Graves' hyperthyroidism and ophthalmopathy. As for the study in general: Any treatment followed the collection of peripheral blood at initial diagnosis.

This clonotype was recorded many times. Its antigen is not identified. Whole-study findings and limits: Blood also contained most expanded thyroid clonotypes above 0.001. Ophthalmopathy and stable hyperthyroidism were separated by a 13 V-J model.

The germline CDR1 and CDR2 sequences are SGHVS and FQNEAQ. The V gene end was trimmed by 5 bases and the J gene end by 0 bases; junction bases not matched to a gene: 7. This CDR3 has 16 residues. Patients showing uncontrolled infection, other autoimmune disease, pregnancy or lactation were ineligible. RNA transcripts yielded amplified TCR beta CDR3 regions. The primer set for the first-round RT-PCR of the TCR CDR3 was HTBI. TCRdb independently ran MiXCR on the multiplex PCR reads; one entry per CDR3 protein. The profile covers roughly 600,000 distinct CDR3 sequences, with 14% appearing a single time and roughly an eighth taken by the ten largest.

The receptor comes from a woman in her 50s with Graves' ophthalmopathy. Specimen: blood. The chain has TRBV7-8 and TRBJ1-5; 7 nucleotides agree with TRBD1. The CDR3 is CASSPNHRGSNQPQHF. The CDR3 DNA follows: TGTGCCAGCAGCCCGAATCACAGGGGTAGCAATCAGCCCCAGCATTTT. Using reference TRBV7-8 and TRBJ1-5 for the parts outside the CDR3, the full variable domain is GAGVSQSPRYKVAKRGQDVALRCDPISGHVSLFWYQQALGQGPEFLTYFQNEAQLDKSGLPSDRFFAERPEGSVSTLKIQRTQQEDSAVYLCASSPNHRGSNQPQHFGDGTRLSIL.